This T cell receptor (beta chain) was captured by sequencing in a study of cytomegalovirus exposure and HLA in healthy donors. Both 60 Vbeta primers and 13 Jbeta primers went into the PCR. Generated by immunoSEQ multiplex PCR, the TCRdb table keeps only in-frame clones and is missing some. The sample carries about 79,000 clones, about two thirds recorded once. With regard to this clone: Its antigen is unknown.

Notes on the study in general: When analyzed later, the rates of TCR association showed variation by HLA locus, with DRB1 the most and HLA-C the fewest.

The CDR3 totals 14 residues. CDR1 and CDR2 (germline): SGHDT, YYEEEE. Trimming cost V 3 bases and J 2 bases; bases outside gene matches: 4. This receptor was identified in a man aged 55 to 70 in good health and CMV-seronegative. This chain joins TRBV5-6 and TRBJ2-7; 8 nucleotides line up with TRBD2. The source material was PBMCs. The CDR3: CASSSGGGTYEQYF. CDR3 DNA sequence: TGTGCCAGCAGCTCGGGAGGGGGAACCTACGAGCAGTACTTC.